This T cell receptor (beta chain) was recovered during a study of T-cell reconstitution after alpha-beta-depleted transplantation in children. Study findings and constraints: Counts and diversity of T cells one year after transplant came mostly from newly produced T cells. Roughly two months post-transplant, alpha-beta T cells reportedly originated from several hundred graft clones that had expanded. The high TCRbeta diversity at day 60 in some patients came from surviving recipient T cells and thymic progenitors.

Molecular barcoding with unique molecular identifiers was used for the TCRbeta library. TCRdb re-called the PCR reads with MiXCR, one entry per CDR3 protein. There are about 240,000 distinct CDR3 sequences in the sample; over 20% occur only once, and roughly 2.5% lies in the top ten. This clonotype was found a few times. Its antigen remains unidentified. The V gene lost 2 bases and the J gene lost 4 bases, with 11 bases spanning the gap. Germline lookup yields CDR1 MGHDK and CDR2 SYGVNS. The CDR3 has 14 residues. The TCR sequence derives from a girl aged 2 to 9 with Fanconi anemia, due to receive a stem cell transplant. Sequencing used PBMCs, obtained before TCRalphabeta/CD19-depleted stem cell transplant. V and J are TRBV25-1 and TRBJ2-5; D not resolved. CDR3 residues: CASSEPSRTETQYF. The CDR3 bases are TGTGCCAGCAGTGAACCCAGCCGGACAGAGACCCAGTACTTC.